These 8 T cell receptor beta chains share one sample of origin, sequenced in a study of T cell responses to AZD1222 COVID-19 vaccine. Profiling relied on immunoSEQ multiplex PCR, and the TCRdb table lists in-frame clones only, not all of them. The sample shows some 150,000 clones, more than 75% of them seen only once. Sample: peripheral blood, taken on day 0 of MenACWY control vaccination. The receptors originated from an adult in good health.

The chain recombines TRBV7-2 with TRBJ1-1, with 7 bases lining up with TRBD1. The CDR3 runs to 14 residues. V shed 3 bases and J 6 bases; nucleotides not matched to a gene: 7. Per the germline V gene, CDR1 is SGHTA and CDR2 is FQGNSA. The CDR3 region has the DNA TGTGCCAGCAGCTTCCGTGGCCAGGGGGCTGAAGCTTTCTTT. It encodes CASSFRGQGAEAFF.

This clone has a handful of counts. The chain combines TRBV28 with TRBJ2-7; 9 nucleotides align to TRBD1. This CDR3 is 13 amino acids long. The germline CDR1 and CDR2 sequences are MDHEN and SYDVKM. The J segment lost 5 bases and the V segment lost 7 bases, leaving 6 bases of the junction unmatched. The CDR3 DNA follows: TGTGCCAGCACAGGGACAGGGACCAACGAGCAGTACGTC. It codes for CASTGTGTNEQYV.

J is TRBJ2-6 and V is TRBV19; 7 bases map to TRBD2. The CDR3 has 16 residues. Trimming took 5 bases from V and 0 from J; bases not matched to a gene: 4. In germline, CDR1 is LNHDA, CDR2 SQIVND (reference sequence). This chain's CDR3 is CASSGRASSGANVLTF. The CDR3 DNA reads as TGTGCCAGTAGTGGGAGGGCGAGCTCTGGGGCCAACGTCCTGACTTTC.

This clone was found a few times. The chain carries TRBV6-5 and TRBJ1-1; 7 nucleotides agree with TRBD1. Trimming cost V 6 bases and J 0 bases; bases outside gene matches: 7. In germline, CDR1 is MNHEY, CDR2 SVGAGI. This CDR3 comprises 15 residues. CDR3 sequence reads: CASRRHTGVNTEAFF. The DNA for the CDR3 is TGTGCCAGCAGGAGACATACAGGGGTGAACACTGAAGCTTTCTTT.

This chain uses TRBV6-5 with TRBJ2-6, with D tentatively TRBD1 (6 bases). There are 15 residues in the CDR3. From germline, CDR1 is MNHEY and CDR2 SVGAGI. Trimming took off 3 bases at V and 7 bases at J, with 13 bases between the two ends. CDR3 loop: CASSYRGRSANVLTF. CDR3 nucleotides: TGTGCCAGCAGTTATAGGGGGAGATCAGCCAACGTCCTGACTTTC.

A few counts support this clone. The V gene is TRBV7-2, the J gene TRBJ2-5; D might be TRBD2 (7 bases). This CDR3 is built from 14 residues. The V gene's germline CDR1 is SGHTA and CDR2 FQGNSA. V shed 5 bases and J shed 5 bases, with 15 bases lying between them. CDR3 loop: CASSRGGAQETQYF. The CDR3 DNA is TGTGCCAGCAGCCGTGGGGGGGCCCAGGAGACCCAGTACTTC. Full variable domain (remainder filled in from reference TRBV7-2 and TRBJ2-5): GAGVSQSPSNKVTEKGKDVELRCDPISGHTALYWYRQSLGQGLEFLIYFQGNSAPDKSGLPSDRFSAERTGGSVSTLTIQRTQQEDSAVYLCASSRGGAQETQYFGPGTRLLVL.

The chain uses TRBV9 and TRBJ2-6; D could derive from TRBD1 or TRBD2 (5 bases each). The germline V and J ends were trimmed by 3 bases and 0 bases, with 19 bases remaining between them. This CDR3 spans 19 amino acids. The germline V gene encodes CDR1 SGDLS and CDR2 YYNGEE. The CDR3 DNA reads as TGTGCCAGCAGCGCCTACGAGGGGCCAGCAAGCTCTGGGGCCAACGTCCTGACTTTC. As protein: CASSAYEGPASSGANVLTF.

This rearrangement joins TRBV5-8 to TRBJ1-5; no firm D call. Trimming removed 2 bases from V and 0 bases from J, with 12 bases in between. This CDR3 comprises 16 residues. Germline V gene lookup returns CDR1 SGHTS and CDR2 YDEGEE. CDR3 protein: CASSFLRPDSNQPQHF. DNA of the CDR3: TGTGCCAGCAGCTTTTTGAGACCGGATAGCAATCAGCCCCAGCATTTT. The full variable domain, completed using reference TRBV5-8 and TRBJ1-5, is EAGVTQSPTHLIKTRGQQATLRCSPISGHTSVYWYQQALGLGLQFLLWYDEGEERNRGNFPPRFSGRQFPNYSSELNVNALELEDSALYLCASSFLRPDSNQPQHFGDGTRLSIL.